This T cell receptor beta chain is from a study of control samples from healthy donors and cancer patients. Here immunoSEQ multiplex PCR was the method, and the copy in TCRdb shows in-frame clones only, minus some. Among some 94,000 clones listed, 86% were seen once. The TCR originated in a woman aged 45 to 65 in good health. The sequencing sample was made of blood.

CDR3 region: CASSLAATLTF. The CDR3 DNA is TGCGCCAGCAGCTTGGCAGCTACTCTAACCTTC. This rearrangement joins TRBV5-1 to TRBJ1-2, with D unresolved. The V end lost 0 bases, the J end lost 14 bases, and 11 bases lay between the germline ends. Germline values: CDR1 SGHRS, CDR2 YFSETQ. The CDR3 totals 11 residues.